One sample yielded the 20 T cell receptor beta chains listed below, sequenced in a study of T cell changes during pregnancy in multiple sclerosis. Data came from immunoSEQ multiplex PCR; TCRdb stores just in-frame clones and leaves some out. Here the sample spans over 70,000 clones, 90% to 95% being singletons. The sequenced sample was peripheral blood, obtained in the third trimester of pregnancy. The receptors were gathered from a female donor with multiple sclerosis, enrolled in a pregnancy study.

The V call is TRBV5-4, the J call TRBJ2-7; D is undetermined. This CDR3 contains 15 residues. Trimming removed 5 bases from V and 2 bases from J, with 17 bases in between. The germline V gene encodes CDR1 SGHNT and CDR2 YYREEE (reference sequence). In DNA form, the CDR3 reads TGTGCCAGCAGACCCGACACTTCATATCCCTACGAGCAGTACTTC. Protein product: CASRPDTSYPYEQYF.

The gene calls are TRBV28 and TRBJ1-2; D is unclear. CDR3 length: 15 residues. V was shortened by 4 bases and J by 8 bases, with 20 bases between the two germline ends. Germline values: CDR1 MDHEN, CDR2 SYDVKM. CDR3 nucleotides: TGTGCCAGCAGTTCCCGCCCGAGTCAGGTTAGGGGCTACACCTTC. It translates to CASSSRPSQVRGYTF.

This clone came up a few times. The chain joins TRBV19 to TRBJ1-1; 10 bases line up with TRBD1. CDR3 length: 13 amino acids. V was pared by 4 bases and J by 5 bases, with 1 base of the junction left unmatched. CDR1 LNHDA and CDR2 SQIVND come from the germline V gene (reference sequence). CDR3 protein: CASSRDRGTEAFF. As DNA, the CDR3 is TGTGCCAGTAGTAGGGACAGGGGAACTGAAGCTTTCTTT.

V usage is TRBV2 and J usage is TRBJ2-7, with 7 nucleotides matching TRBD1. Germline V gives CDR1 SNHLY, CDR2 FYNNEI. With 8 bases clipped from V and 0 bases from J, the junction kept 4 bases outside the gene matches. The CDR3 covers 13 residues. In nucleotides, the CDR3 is TGTGCCAGCTGCAGGACAGGCTCCTACGAGCAGTACTTC. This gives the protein CASCRTGSYEQYF.

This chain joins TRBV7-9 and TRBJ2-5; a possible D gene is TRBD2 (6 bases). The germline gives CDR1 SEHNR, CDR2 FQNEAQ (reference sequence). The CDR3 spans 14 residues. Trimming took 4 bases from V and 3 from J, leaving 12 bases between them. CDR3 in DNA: TGTGCCAGCAGCTCCCTGGACTATAAAGAGACCCAGTACTTC. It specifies CASSSLDYKETQYF.

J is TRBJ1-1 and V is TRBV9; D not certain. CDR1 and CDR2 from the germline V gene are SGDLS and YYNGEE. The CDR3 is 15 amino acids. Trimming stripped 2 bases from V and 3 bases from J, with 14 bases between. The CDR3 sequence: CASSVLPRKDTEAFF. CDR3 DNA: TGTGCCAGCAGCGTCCTGCCGAGGAAGGACACTGAAGCTTTCTTT.

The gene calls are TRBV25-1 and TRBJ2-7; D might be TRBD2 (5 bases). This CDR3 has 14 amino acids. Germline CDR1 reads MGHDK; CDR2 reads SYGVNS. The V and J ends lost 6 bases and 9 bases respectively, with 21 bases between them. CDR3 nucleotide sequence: TGTGCCAGCAGCCCCGGGGTCTCGAGTAGCCGGCAGTACTTC. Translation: CASSPGVSSSRQYF.

The CDR3 reads CASSLEYEQYF. The CDR3 coding sequence is TGTGCCAGCAGTTTAGAGTACGAGCAGTACTTC. The chain joins TRBV28 to TRBJ2-7; D gene ambiguous. This CDR3 spans 11 amino acids. CDR1 is MDHEN, CDR2 SYDVKM, per germline. V shed 2 bases and J shed 4 bases, with 3 bases lying between them.

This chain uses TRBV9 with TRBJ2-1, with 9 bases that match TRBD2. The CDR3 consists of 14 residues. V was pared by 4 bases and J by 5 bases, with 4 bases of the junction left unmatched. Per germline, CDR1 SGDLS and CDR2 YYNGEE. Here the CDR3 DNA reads TGTGCCAGCAGCTTCCGACTAGCGGACAATGAGCAGTTCTTC. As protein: CASSFRLADNEQFF.

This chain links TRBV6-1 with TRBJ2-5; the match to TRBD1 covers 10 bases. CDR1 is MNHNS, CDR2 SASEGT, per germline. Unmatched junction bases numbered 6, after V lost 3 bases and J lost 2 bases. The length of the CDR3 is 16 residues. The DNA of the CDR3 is TGTGCCAGCAGTGAGCCGGGACAGGGGTTACAAGAGACCCAGTACTTC. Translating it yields CASSEPGQGLQETQYF.

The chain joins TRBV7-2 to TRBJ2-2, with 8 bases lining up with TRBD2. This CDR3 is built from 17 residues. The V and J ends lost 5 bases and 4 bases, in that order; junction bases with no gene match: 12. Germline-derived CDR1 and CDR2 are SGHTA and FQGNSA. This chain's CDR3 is CASSKRYGRGATGELFF. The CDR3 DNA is TGTGCCAGCAGCAAACGTTACGGGAGGGGGGCCACCGGGGAGCTGTTTTTT.

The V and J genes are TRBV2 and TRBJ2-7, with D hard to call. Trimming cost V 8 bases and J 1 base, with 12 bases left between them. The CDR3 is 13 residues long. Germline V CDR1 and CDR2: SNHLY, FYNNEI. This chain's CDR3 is CASCTPTSYEQYF. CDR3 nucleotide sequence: TGTGCCAGCTGCACACCCACATCCTACGAGCAGTACTTC.

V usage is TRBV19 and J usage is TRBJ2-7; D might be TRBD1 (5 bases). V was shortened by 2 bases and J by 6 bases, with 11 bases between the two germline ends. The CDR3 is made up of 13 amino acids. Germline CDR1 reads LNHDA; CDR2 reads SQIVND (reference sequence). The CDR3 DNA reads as TGTGCCAGTAGTATAATGGCAGGGTCCGAGCAGTACTTC. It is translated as CASSIMAGSEQYF.

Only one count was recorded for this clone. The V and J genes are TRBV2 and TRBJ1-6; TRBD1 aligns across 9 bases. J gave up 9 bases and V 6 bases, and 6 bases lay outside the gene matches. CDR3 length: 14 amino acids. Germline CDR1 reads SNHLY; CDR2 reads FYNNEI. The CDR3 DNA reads TGTGCCAGCAGGGACGGGACAGGGTTTTCACCCCTCCACTTT. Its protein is CASRDGTGFSPLHF.

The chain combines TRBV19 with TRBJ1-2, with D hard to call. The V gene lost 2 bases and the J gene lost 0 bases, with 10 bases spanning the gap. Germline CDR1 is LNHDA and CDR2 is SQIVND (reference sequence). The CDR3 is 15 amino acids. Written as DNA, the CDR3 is TGTGCCAGTAGTATATTTTCCGGTACTAACTATGGCTACACCTTC. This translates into CASSIFSGTNYGYTF.

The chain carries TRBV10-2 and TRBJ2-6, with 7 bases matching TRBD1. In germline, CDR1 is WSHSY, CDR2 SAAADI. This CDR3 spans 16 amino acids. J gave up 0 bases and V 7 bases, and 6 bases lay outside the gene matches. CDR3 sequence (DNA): TGCGCCAGCAACGACAGGGAAGACTCTGGGGCCAACGTCCTGACTTTC. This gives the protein CASNDREDSGANVLTF.

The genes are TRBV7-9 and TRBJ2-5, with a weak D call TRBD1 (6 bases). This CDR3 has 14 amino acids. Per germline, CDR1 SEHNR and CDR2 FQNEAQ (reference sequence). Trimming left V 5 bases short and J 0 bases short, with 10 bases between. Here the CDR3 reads CASSTWTDQETQYF. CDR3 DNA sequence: TGTGCCAGCAGCACTTGGACAGACCAAGAGACCCAGTACTTC.

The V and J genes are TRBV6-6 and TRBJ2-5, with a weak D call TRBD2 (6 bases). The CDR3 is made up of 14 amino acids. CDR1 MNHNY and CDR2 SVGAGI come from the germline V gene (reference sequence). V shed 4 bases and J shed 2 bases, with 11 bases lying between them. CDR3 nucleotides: TGTGCCAGCAGTTCCGGACTAAAACAAGAGACCCAGTACTTC. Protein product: CASSSGLKQETQYF.

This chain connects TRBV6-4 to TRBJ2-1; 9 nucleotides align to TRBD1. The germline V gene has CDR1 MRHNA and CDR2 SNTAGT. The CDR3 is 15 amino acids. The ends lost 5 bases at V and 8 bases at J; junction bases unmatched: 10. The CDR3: CASSTTGGAGDEQFF. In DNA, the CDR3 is TGTGCCAGCAGTACTACAGGGGGCGCGGGCGATGAGCAGTTCTTC.

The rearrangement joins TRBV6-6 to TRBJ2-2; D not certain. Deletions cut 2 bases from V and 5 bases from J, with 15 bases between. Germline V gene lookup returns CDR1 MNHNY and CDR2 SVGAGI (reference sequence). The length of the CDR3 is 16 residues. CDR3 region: CASSYPQPQRTGELFF. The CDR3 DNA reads TGTGCCAGCAGTTACCCTCAGCCGCAGAGGACCGGGGAGCTGTTTTTT.